This TCR beta chain was recorded in a study of blood T cell repertoires in COVID-19. Study information: Collection of acute and convalescent COVID-19 samples took place in the United States, Italy and Spain. Sample material is recorded as cDNA or gDNA derived from T cells, B-cell-depleted T cells, or PBMCs.

Sequenced by immunoSEQ multiplex PCR; TCRdb stores in-frame clones only, minus some. The sample consists of some 670,000 clones, about nine tenths of them appearing once. V lost 4 bases to trimming and J lost 3 bases, with 19 bases between them. Germline lookup yields CDR1 SGHTA and CDR2 FQGNSA. The CDR3 length is 16 residues. This chain connects TRBV7-2 to TRBJ2-7; D is unclear. The source is a woman aged 18-30 years with acute or convalescent COVID-19. The sample comprised peripheral blood. The CDR3 bases are TGTGCCAGCAGCTATCCTGGGTGGAGCTTAGACTACGAGCAGTACTTC. Its protein product is CASSYPGWSLDYEQYF.